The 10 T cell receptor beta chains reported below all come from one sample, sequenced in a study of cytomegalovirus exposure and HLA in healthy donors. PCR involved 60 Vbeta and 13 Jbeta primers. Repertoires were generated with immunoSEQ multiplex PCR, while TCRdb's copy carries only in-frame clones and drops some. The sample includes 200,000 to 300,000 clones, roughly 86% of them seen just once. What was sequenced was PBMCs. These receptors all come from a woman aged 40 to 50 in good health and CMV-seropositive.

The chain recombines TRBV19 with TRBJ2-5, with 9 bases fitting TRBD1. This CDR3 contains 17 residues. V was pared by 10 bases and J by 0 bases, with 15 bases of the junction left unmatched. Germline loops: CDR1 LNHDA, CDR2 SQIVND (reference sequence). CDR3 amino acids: CATSMQGTGLYQETQYF. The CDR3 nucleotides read TGTGCCACCAGTATGCAAGGGACAGGGCTGTACCAAGAGACCCAGTACTTC. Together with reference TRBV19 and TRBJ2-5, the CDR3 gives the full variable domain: DGGITQSPKYLFRKEGQNVTLSCEQNLNHDAMYWYRQDPGQGLRLIYYSQIVNDFQKGDIAEGYSVSREKKESFPLTVTSAQKNPTAFYLCATSMQGTGLYQETQYFGPGTRLLVL.

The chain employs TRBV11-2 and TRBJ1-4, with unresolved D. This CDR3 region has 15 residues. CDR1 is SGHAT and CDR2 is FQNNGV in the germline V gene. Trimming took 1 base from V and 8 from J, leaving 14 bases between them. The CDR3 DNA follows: TGTGCCAGCAGCTTAGGTCCGGGAGTGGGGGAAAAACTGTTTTTT. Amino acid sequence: CASSLGPGVGEKLFF.

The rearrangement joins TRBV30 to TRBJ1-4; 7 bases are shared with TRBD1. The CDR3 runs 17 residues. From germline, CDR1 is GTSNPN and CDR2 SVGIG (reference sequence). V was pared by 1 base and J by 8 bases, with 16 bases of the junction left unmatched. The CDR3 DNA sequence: TGTGCCTGGAGTGCAGGCTACATCACAGGGGTCAGGGAAAAACTGTTTTTT. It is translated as CAWSAGYITGVREKLFF.

The CDR3 sequence: CASSLYTVNEQYF. In nucleotides, the CDR3 is TGTGCCAGCAGCTTATATACAGTGAACGAGCAGTACTTC. The chain employs TRBV7-9 and TRBJ2-7; D gene uncertain. V shed 2 bases and J shed 5 bases, with 10 bases lying between them. Germline lookup yields CDR1 SEHNR and CDR2 FQNEAQ (reference sequence). The CDR3 is 13 amino acids.

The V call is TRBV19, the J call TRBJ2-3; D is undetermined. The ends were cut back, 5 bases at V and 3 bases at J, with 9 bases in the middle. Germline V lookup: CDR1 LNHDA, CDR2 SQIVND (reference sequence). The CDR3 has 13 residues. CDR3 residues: CASSWARTDTQYF. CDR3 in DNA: TGTGCCAGTAGTTGGGCTCGGACAGATACGCAGTATTTT.

The CDR3 sequence is CASSFLQNTEAFF. The DNA for the CDR3 is TGTGCCAGCAGCTTTTTACAGAACACTGAAGCTTTCTTT. This chain joins TRBV5-8 and TRBJ1-1; no firm D call. The V end was cut by 2 bases, the J end by 1 base, with 6 bases between. Germline assignment: CDR1 SGHTS and CDR2 YDEGEE. The CDR3 totals 13 residues. Complete variable domain (other parts from reference TRBV5-8 and TRBJ1-1): EAGVTQSPTHLIKTRGQQATLRCSPISGHTSVYWYQQALGLGLQFLLWYDEGEERNRGNFPPRFSGRQFPNYSSELNVNALELEDSALYLCASSFLQNTEAFFGQGTRLTVV.

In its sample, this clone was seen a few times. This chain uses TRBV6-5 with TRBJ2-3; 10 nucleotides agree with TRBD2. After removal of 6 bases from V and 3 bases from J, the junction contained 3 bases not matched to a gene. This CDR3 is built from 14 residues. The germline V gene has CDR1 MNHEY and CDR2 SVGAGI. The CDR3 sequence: CASSKAGGTDTQYF. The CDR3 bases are TGTGCCAGCAGCAAAGCGGGAGGGACAGATACGCAGTATTTT.

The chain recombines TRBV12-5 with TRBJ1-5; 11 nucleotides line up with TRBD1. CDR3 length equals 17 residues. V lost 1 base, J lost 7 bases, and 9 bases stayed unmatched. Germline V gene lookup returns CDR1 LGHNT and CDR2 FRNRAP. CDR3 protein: CASGLDNGQGARQPQHF. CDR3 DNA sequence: TGTGCTAGTGGTTTGGATAACGGACAGGGGGCACGGCAGCCCCAGCATTTT.

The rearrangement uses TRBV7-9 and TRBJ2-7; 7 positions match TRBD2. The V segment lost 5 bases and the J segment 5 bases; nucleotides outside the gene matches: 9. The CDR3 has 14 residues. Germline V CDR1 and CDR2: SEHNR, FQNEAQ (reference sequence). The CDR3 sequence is CASSPAGSAHEQYF. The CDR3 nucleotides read TGTGCCAGCAGCCCAGCGGGATCAGCGCACGAGCAGTACTTC.

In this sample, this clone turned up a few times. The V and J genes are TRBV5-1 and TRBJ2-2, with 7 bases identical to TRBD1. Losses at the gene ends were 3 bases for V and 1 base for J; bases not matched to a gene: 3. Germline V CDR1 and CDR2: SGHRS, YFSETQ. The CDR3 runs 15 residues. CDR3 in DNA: TGCGCCAGCAGCTCGACAGGGAGGAACACCGGGGAGCTGTTTTTT. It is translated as CASSSTGRNTGELFF.